This is a list of T cell receptor beta chains from one sample in a study of breast tumors, draining lymph nodes, adjacent tissues. TCRdb redid the calling of the multiplex PCR reads with MiXCR, one entry per CDR3 protein. Of 17,000 or so distinct CDR3 sequences in the sample, roughly 63% were seen once. The sequencing sample was made of tumor-adjacent breast tissue. Every receptor here comes from a female donor with breast cancer. Some clones in this sample may be carry-over from other donors' samples. The CDR3 runs from the conserved cysteine through the conserved F or W. A D gene is named only where the DNA matches it firmly. For some rows the clone size is stated as once, few or many, or as a class when expanded; others skip it.

J gene	V gene	clone size	D gene	CDR3 protein	CDR3 DNA
TRBJ1-4	TRBV20-1	NA	NA	CSASGITSEKLFF	TGCAGTGCTTCCGGGATTACAAGTGAAAAACTGTTTTTT
TRBJ1-6	TRBV9	NA	TRBD1	CASSVGTGGSPLHF	TGTGCCAGCAGCGTAGGGACAGGGGGTTCACCCCTCCACTTT
TRBJ2-5	TRBV30	many	NA	CAWRGKETQYF	TGTGCCTGGAGAGGCAAAGAGACCCAGTACTTC
TRBJ2-6	TRBV6-5	many	NA	CASRRVTLAGANVLTF	TGTGCCAGCAGGAGGGTAACGTTGGCTGGGGCCAACGTCCTGACTTTC
TRBJ2-1	TRBV24-1	NA	NA	CATSAVREQFF	TGTGCCACCAGTGCCGTTAGGGAGCAGTTCTTC
TRBJ2-7	TRBV24-1	NA	TRBD2	CATSYYTSGSSEQYF	TGTGCCACCAGTTATTATACTAGCGGGAGTAGCGAGCAGTACTTC
TRBJ2-2	TRBV20-1	NA	NA	CSAPTLVPEELFF	TGCAGTGCCCCAACCCTAGTCCCCGAGGAGCTGTTTTTT
TRBJ2-1	TRBV6-1	many	NA	CASSDPVRGGVDEQFF	TGTGCCAGCAGTGACCCTGTTAGAGGGGGGGTGGATGAGCAGTTCTTC
TRBJ2-3	TRBV20-1	large	NA	CSAQLRTDTQYF	TGCAGTGCTCAACTCCGCACAGATACGCAGTATTTT
TRBJ1-2	TRBV20-1	few	TRBD1	CSGVKNRGHGYTF	TGCAGTGGGGTTAAAAACAGGGGGCATGGCTACACCTTC
TRBJ1-5	TRBV7-2	medium-sized	NA	CASSFLRDSNQPQHF	TGTGCCAGCAGCTTTCTCCGGGACAGCAATCAGCCCCAGCATTTT
TRBJ2-1	TRBV9	NA	NA	CASSAYRDYNEQFF	TGTGCCAGCAGCGCGTACCGAGACTACAATGAGCAGTTCTTC
TRBJ2-3	TRBV7-3	NA	NA	CASSFSGDTQYF	TGTGCCAGCAGCTTTTCAGGGGATACGCAGTATTTT
TRBJ2-1	TRBV24-1	once	TRBD2	CATSVGTSGRGGNEQFF	TGTGCCACCAGTGTTGGCACTAGCGGGAGGGGGGGCAATGAGCAGTTCTTC
TRBJ2-3	TRBV29-1	NA	TRBD2	CSGSGRSTDTQYF	TGCAGCGGTAGCGGGAGGAGCACAGATACGCAGTATTTT
TRBJ2-1	TRBV7-3	once	NA	CASSLSQAEHNEQFF	TGTGCCAGCAGCTTATCGCAGGCGGAGCACAATGAGCAGTTCTTC
TRBJ1-1	TRBV6-2/TRBV6-3	NA	TRBD1	CASTPGQGLFMNTEAFF	TGTGCCAGCACACCGGGACAGGGCCTTTTTATGAACACTGAAGCTTTCTTT
TRBJ1-2	TRBV20-1	few	TRBD1	CSARGQGVHYGYTF	TGCAGTGCTAGGGGACAGGGGGTACACTATGGCTACACCTTC
TRBJ2-2	TRBV2	NA	TRBD1	CASRDSPTGELFF	TGTGCCAGCCGGGACAGCCCCACCGGGGAGCTGTTTTTT